The 2 T cell receptor beta chains presented below share a single source sample, sequenced in a study of blood T cell repertoires in COVID-19. Some clones are missing from TCRdb's copy, which holds only in-frame ones; the method was immunoSEQ multiplex PCR. The sample lists 150,000 or so clones, approximately 82% seen once, with about a fifth in the top ten. Sequencing input: peripheral blood. The receptors shown here come from an elderly woman with acute or convalescent COVID-19.

The chain's CDR3 is CSVGKLAGADTGELFF. In nucleotides, the CDR3 is TGCAGCGTTGGTAAACTAGCGGGAGCGGACACCGGGGAGCTGTTTTTT. The V call is TRBV29-1, the J call TRBJ2-2; TRBD2 matches at 11 bases. Germline CDR1 reads SQVTM; CDR2 reads ANQGSEA. The length of the CDR3 is 16 residues. The trim removed 4 bases at V and 3 bases at J, leaving 7 bases unmatched.

V is TRBV5-1 and J is TRBJ2-3, with 12 bases identical to TRBD2. The CDR3 sequence is 17 residues long. The junction had 11 bases not matched to a gene; V was cut back by 4 bases and J by 5 bases. The V gene's germline CDR1 is SGHRS and CDR2 YFSETQ. The CDR3 loop is CASSPLTSGRGRDTQYF. The CDR3 nucleotides are TGCGCCAGCAGCCCCCTGACTAGCGGGAGAGGGAGAGATACGCAGTATTTT.